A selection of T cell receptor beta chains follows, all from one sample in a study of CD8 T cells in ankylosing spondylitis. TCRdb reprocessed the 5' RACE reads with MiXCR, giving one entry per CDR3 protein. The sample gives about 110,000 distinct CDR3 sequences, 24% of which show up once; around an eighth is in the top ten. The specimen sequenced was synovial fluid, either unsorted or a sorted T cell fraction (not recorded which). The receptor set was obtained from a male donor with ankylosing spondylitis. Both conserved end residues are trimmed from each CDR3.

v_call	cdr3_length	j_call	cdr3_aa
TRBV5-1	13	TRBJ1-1	ASTGQGNMNTEAF
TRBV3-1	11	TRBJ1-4	ASSLGENEKLF
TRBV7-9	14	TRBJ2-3	ASSQRIAGSADTQY
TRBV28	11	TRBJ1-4	ACRGPSVEKLF
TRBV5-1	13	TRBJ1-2	ASSLAGDGIRGYT
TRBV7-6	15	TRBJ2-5	ASSSRTSGLGGETQY
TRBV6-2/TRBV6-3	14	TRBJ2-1	ASSYTGLAAGDEQF
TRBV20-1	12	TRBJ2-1	SANPVLSYNEQF
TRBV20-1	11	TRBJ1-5	SAGGQRGQPQH
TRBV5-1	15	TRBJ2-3	ASSLRPGGLGTDTQY
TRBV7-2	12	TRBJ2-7	ASSSTTGGYEQY
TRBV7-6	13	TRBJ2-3	ASSLTDSRQDTQY
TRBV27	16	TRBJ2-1	ASRPYRDIKREHNEQF
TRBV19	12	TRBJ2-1	ASSIDLGANRQF
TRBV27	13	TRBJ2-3	ASSLRQGATDTQY
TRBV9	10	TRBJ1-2	ASSTYTTGYT
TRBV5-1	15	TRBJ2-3	ASSPSGLASGTDTQY
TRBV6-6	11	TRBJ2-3	ASSYGPTDTQY
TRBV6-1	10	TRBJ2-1	ASSEGRTGEF
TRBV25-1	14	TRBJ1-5	ASSGFETGGAEPQH
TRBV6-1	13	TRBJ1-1	ASSDRDRARLEAF
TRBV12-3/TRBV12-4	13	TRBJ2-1	ASSLAEREDNEQF
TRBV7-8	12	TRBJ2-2	ASSGNWNTGELF
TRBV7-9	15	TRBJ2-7	ASSFRPGLAGAYEQY
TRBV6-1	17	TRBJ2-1	ASGRSLAPIKSSYNEQF
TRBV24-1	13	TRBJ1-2	ATSDAVTPSYGYT
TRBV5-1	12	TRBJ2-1	ASSLALTSVEQF
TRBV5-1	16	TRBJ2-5	ASSQTRSIQGTGETQY
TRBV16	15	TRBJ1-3	ASTPLPQGVSGNTIY
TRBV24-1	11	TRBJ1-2	ATSDPNRGGYT
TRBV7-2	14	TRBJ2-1	ASSFTASGSYNEQF
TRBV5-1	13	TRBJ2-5	ASSLEPSGMETQY
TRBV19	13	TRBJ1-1	ASSSVGFGGTEAF
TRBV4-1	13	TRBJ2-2	ASSKESRGTGELF
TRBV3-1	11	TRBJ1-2	ASSQRGGGGYT
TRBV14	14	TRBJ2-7	ASSQGLAGVRYEQY
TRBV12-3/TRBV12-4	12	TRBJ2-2	ASSFSGVTGELF
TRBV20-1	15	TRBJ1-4	SARDRDRWGTNEKLF
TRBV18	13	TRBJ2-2	ASSGRTRNTGELF
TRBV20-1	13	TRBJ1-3	SALKYREPGNTIY
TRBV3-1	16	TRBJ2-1	ASSQEGLAGGDYNEQF
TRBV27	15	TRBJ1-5	ASSYSSGAVGNQPQH
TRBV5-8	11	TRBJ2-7	ASSLGENYEQY
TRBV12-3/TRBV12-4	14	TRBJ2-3	ASSRGAGGEADTQY
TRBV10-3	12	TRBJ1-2	AISGQGAYYGYT
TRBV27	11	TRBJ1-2	ASREGGRYGYT
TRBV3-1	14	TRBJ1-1	ASSQDSGGARTEAF
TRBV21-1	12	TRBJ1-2	ASSKEEVPYGYT
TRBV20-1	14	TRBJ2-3	SARGGGLRGTDTQY
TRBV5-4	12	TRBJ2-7	ASSLEDRGHEQY
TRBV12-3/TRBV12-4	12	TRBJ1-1	ASRLDRSNTEAF
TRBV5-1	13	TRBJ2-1	ASSLTSGRFGEQF